Listed below are T cell receptor beta chains from one sample, sequenced in a study of radiation and T cells in renal cell carcinoma. Assay: immunoSEQ multiplex PCR; the TCRdb copy retains only in-frame clones and omits some. The sample holds tens of thousands of clones; just over 75% are singletons and the top ten take roughly 7.4%. Sample: blood, taken from a patient whose treatment included radiotherapy and nephrectomy. The receptors shown here come from a man between 60 and 75 years old with renal cell carcinoma. Each CDR3 is given with its conserved first and last residue. A D gene is named only where the DNA matches it firmly. Clone size is not always given. Where it is, it says once, few, many or a class for expanded clones.

TRBJ1-4 | TRBV27 | once | . | TGTGCCAGCAGCCCACGTGGGGTGTCGGAAAAACTGTTTTTT | CASSPRGVSEKLFF
TRBJ2-4 | TRBV7-9 | once | . | TGTGCCAGCAGCTTTGGAGGGCCGACTGAAAACATTCAGTACTTC | CASSFGGPTENIQYF
TRBJ1-1 | TRBV10-1 | . | TRBD1 | TGCGCCAGCAGTCCCTCCGGGACAGGGGTCACTGAAGCTTTCTTT | CASSPSGTGVTEAFF
TRBJ1-1 | TRBV18 | . | . | TGTGCCAGCTCATCTCCTGGGGGGTTGGGCACTGAAGCTTTCTTT | CASSSPGGLGTEAFF
TRBJ1-1 | TRBV6-1 | . | TRBD1 | TGTGCCAGCAGTCCTGGGACAGGGGGGACTGAAGCTTTCTTT | CASSPGTGGTEAFF
TRBJ1-4 | TRBV4-2 | once | . | TGTGCCAGCAGCCAAGTGGGGAATATTGATGAAAAACTGTTTTTT | CASSQVGNIDEKLFF
TRBJ1-2 | TRBV18 | . | . | TGTGCCAGCTCACCAACGGACAGCCTTGGCTACACCTTC | CASSPTDSLGYTF
TRBJ2-1 | TRBV7-2 | . | TRBD1 | TGTGCCAGCAGCTTGGATGGACAGGGGGATTACAATGAGCAGTTCTTC | CASSLDGQGDYNEQFF
TRBJ1-4 | TRBV7-2 | . | . | TGTGCCAGCAGCCACGGGACCGAAAAACTGTTTTTT | CASSHGTEKLFF
TRBJ1-5 | TRBV27 | . | . | TGTGCCAGCAGTCGCGGATATAGCAATCAGCCCCAGCATTTT | CASSRGYSNQPQHF
TRBJ2-5 | TRBV7-2 | . | . | TGTGCCAGCAGCCGGTCTCTACGACCGGAGACCCAGTACTTC | CASSRSLRPETQYF
TRBJ2-5 | TRBV27 | once | . | TGTGCCAGCAGTTTAACTCCTAGGGTTTCAGAGACCCAGTACTTC | CASSLTPRVSETQYF
TRBJ2-4 | TRBV19 | . | TRBD1 | TGTGCCAGTAGTATAGGTGGACAGGGGGTGGTCAAAAACATTCAGTACTTC | CASSIGGQGVVKNIQYF
TRBJ2-2 | TRBV7-6 | . | . | TGTGCCAGCAGCCTAGTGACCGGGGAGCTGTTTTTT | CASSLVTGELFF
TRBJ2-1 | TRBV6-1 | . | . | TGTGCCAGCAGTCCCCTCCATGAGCAGTTCTTC | CASSPLHEQFF
TRBJ2-5 | TRBV7-2 | . | . | TGTGCCAGCAGCTTCGAAGGCAGGCCGGAGACCCAGTACTTC | CASSFEGRPETQYF
TRBJ2-1 | TRBV30 | few | . | TGTGCCTGGAGCCAACACGACAATGAGCAGTTCTTC | CAWSQHDNEQFF
TRBJ1-1 | TRBV11-2 | . | TRBD1 | TGTGCCAGCAGCTTAGGGGCAGGGGGCGCAGACACTGAAGCTTTCTTT | CASSLGAGGADTEAFF
TRBJ2-7 | TRBV2 | . | . | TGTGCCACCAAACCTTCTGCAGGGGCCTACGAGCAGTACTTC | CATKPSAGAYEQYF
TRBJ2-1 | TRBV6-4 | . | TRBD1 | TGTGCCAGCAGTGACTCAGGGGACAGCTACAATGAGCAGTTCTTC | CASSDSGDSYNEQFF
TRBJ2-1 | TRBV19 | . | TRBD2 | TGTGCCAGTAGCTCAATAGGACTAGCGGGGGCTAGGAATGAGCAGTTCTTC | CASSSIGLAGARNEQFF
TRBJ2-2 | TRBV2 | once | . | TGTGCCAGCTGTAGGGACGGCGGGTCCGGGGAGCTGTTTTTT | CASCRDGGSGELFF
TRBJ1-1 | TRBV7-9 | few | . | TGTGCCAGCAGCTCTTCAGAGGAGGACACTGAAGCTTTCTTT | CASSSSEEDTEAFF
TRBJ1-1 | TRBV6-6 | . | . | TGTGCCAGCAAAAAACCTCAGGACACTGAAGCTTTCTTT | CASKKPQDTEAFF
TRBJ2-7 | TRBV5-1 | . | . | TGCGCCAGCAGCTCTACCACGGACGGAGCCTACGAGCAGTACTTC | CASSSTTDGAYEQYF
TRBJ2-5 | TRBV27 | . | . | TGTGCCAGCAGTTCCTCCGTTGGGAGGACCCAAGAGACCCAGTACTTC | CASSSSVGRTQETQYF
TRBJ2-1 | TRBV7-6 | . | TRBD2 | TGTGCCAGCAGCTTAGGGAGACTAGCGGGTTCAAGGGAGCAGTTCTTC | CASSLGRLAGSREQFF
TRBJ1-2 | TRBV5-6 | . | . | TGTGCCAGCAGCCAATACCCAGGGCACTATGGCTACACCTTC | CASSQYPGHYGYTF
TRBJ2-2 | TRBV6-5 | . | . | TGTGCCAGCAGCCTAGATTGGGCGAACACCGGGGAGCTGTTTTTT | CASSLDWANTGELFF
TRBJ1-2 | TRBV14 | few | . | TGTGCCAGCAGCCAAGGGGGACCCTATGGCTACACCTTC | CASSQGGPYGYTF
TRBJ2-7 | TRBV29-1 | once | . | TGCAGCGTAACGGACAGCCCCTACGAGCAGTACTTC | CSVTDSPYEQYF
TRBJ2-5 | TRBV6-5 | once | . | TGTGCCAGCAGTTACCAGAGGGCGTACCAAGAGACCCAGTACTTC | CASSYQRAYQETQYF
TRBJ2-3 | TRBV6-5 | . | TRBD1 | TGTGCCAGCAGTAAGGGACAGCCAAGCACAGATACGCAGTATTTT | CASSKGQPSTDTQYF
TRBJ1-4 | TRBV2 | . | . | TGTGCCAGCAGCTTACAGGCAGCAACTAATGAAAAACTGTTTTTT | CASSLQAATNEKLFF
TRBJ1-1 | TRBV29-1 | few | . | TGCAGCGTTGGGCAGGTAACTGAAGCTTTCTTT | CSVGQVTEAFF
TRBJ1-2 | TRBV6-8 | . | . | TGTGCCAGCCCAGGCCCCCATTCCTCCTATGGCTACACCTTC | CASPGPHSSYGYTF
TRBJ2-5 | TRBV5-1 | . | TRBD2 | TGCGCCAGCAGCCGGTTGGGACTAGCGGGGAAAGAGACCCAGTACTTC | CASSRLGLAGKETQYF
TRBJ1-1 | TRBV4-1 | . | . | TGCGCCAGCAGCCTTCTAGGGGAGGTGGGCACTGAAGCTTTCTTT | CASSLLGEVGTEAFF
TRBJ1-5 | TRBV5-8 | . | . | TGTGCCTCTCAGGGCTTAAATCAGCCCCAGCATTTT | CASQGLNQPQHF
TRBJ2-1 | TRBV19 | . | TRBD2 | TGTGCCAGTAGTATTCTCAGCGGGAGATACAATGAGCAGTTCTTC | CASSILSGRYNEQFF
TRBJ1-3 | TRBV5-1 | . | TRBD1 | TGCGCCAGCAGCGGGGGACAGGGAGAAGGAAACACCATATATTTT | CASSGGQGEGNTIYF
TRBJ2-3 | TRBV6-5 | . | . | TGTGCCAGCAGCCCTCCCTGGGCAGATACGCAGTATTTT | CASSPPWADTQYF
TRBJ2-5 | TRBV7-7 | . | TRBD2 | TGTGCCAGCAGCCAACTCGGGACTAACGAACAAGAGACCCAGTACTTC | CASSQLGTNEQETQYF
TRBJ1-4 | TRBV7-8 | . | . | TGTGCCAGCAGCGCCCGGACCCAACTGGGCCAAAAACTGTTTTTT | CASSARTQLGQKLFF
TRBJ1-4 | TRBV7-8 | . | TRBD1 | TGTGCCAGCAGCTTACGGGCAGGGGGGGTTGAAAAACTGTTTTTT | CASSLRAGGVEKLFF
TRBJ1-1 | TRBV12-5 | . | . | TGTGCTAGTGGTTTGGAAGGGGGCACTGAAGCTTTCTTT | CASGLEGGTEAFF
TRBJ2-1 | TRBV14 | . | . | TGTGCCAGCAGCCAAGGCGGCCCGTACAATGAGCAGTTCTTC | CASSQGGPYNEQFF
TRBJ2-6 | TRBV19 | . | . | TGTGCCAGTAGTATATACGATTCTGGGGCCAACGTCCTGACTTTC | CASSIYDSGANVLTF
TRBJ2-5 | TRBV11-2 | . | . | TGTGCCAGCAGCTTGGAGACAGTAGAGACCCAGTACTTC | CASSLETVETQYF
TRBJ2-1 | TRBV5-1 | . | TRBD2 | TGCGCCAGCAGTACCCTACCCCGGGAGGGTAAGTTCTTC | CASSTLPREGKFF
TRBJ2-4 | TRBV2 | . | . | TGTGCCAGCAGTGTGCAAGACTACGAGAGGGGCCTGTACTTC | CASSVQDYERGLYF
TRBJ2-5 | TRBV7-9 | . | TRBD2 | TGTGCCAGCAGCTTAGCGCTGCTAGCGGCGCAAGAGACCCAGTACTTC | CASSLALLAAQETQYF
TRBJ2-5 | TRBV5-1 | . | TRBD2 | TGCGCCAGCAGCTTTTCTGTCGGGGGGGCGCAAGAGACCCAGTACTTC | CASSFSVGGAQETQYF
TRBJ1-2 | TRBV7-9 | . | . | TGTGCCAGCAGCTTACGTAACGGGATCTATGGCTACACCTTC | CASSLRNGIYGYTF